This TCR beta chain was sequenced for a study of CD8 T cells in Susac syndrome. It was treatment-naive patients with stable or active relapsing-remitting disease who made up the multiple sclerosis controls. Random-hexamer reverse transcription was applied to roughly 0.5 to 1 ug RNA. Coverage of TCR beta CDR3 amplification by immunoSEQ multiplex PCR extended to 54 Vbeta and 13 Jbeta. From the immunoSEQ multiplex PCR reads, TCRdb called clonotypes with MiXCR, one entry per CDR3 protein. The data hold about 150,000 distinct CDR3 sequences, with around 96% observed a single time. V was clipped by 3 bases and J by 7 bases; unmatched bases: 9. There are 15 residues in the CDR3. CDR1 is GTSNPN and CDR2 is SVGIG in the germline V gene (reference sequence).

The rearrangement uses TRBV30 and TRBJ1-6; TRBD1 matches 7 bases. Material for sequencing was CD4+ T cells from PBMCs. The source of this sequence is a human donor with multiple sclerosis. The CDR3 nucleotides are TGTGCCTGGAGACCAAGCGACAGGGTCAATTCACCCCTCCACTTT. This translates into CAWRPSDRVNSPLHF.